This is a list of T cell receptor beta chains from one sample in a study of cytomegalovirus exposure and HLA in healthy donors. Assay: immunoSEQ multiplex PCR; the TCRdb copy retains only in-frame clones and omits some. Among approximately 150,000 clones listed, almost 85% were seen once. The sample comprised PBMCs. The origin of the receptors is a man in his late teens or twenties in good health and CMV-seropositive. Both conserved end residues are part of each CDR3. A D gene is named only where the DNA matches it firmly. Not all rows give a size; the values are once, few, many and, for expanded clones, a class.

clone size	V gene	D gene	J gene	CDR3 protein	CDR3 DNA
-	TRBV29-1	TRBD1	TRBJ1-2	CSVDGDRDGAGGYTF	TGCAGCGTTGACGGGGACAGGGATGGGGCGGGTGGCTACACCTTC
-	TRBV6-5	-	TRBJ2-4	CASSYSKGRFKYIQYF	TGTGCCAGCAGTTACTCGAAGGGGAGGTTCAAGTACATTCAGTACTTC
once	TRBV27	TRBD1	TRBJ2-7	CASSPDRGPYEQYF	TGTGCCAGCAGTCCGGACAGGGGGCCCTACGAGCAGTACTTC
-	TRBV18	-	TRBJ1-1	CASSPGATEAFF	TGTGCCAGCTCACCGGGGGCGACTGAAGCTTTCTTT
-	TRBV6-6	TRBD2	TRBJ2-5	CASSYLSGRGETQYF	TGTGCCAGCAGTTACCTTAGCGGGAGAGGAGAGACCCAGTACTTC
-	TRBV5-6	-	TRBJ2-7	CASSLVIAPSYEQYF	TGTGCCAGCAGCTTGGTGATAGCGCCTTCCTACGAGCAGTACTTC
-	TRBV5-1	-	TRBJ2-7	CASSLVGGSYEQYF	TGCGCCAGCAGCTTGGTAGGCGGATCCTACGAGCAGTACTTC
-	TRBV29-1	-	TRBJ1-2	CSVDTGYGYTF	TGCAGCGTTGATACCGGGTATGGCTACACCTTC
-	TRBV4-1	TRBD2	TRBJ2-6	CASSQGLAGVSSTGANVLTF	TGCGCCAGCAGCCAGGGACTAGCGGGAGTTTCGAGTACTGGGGCCAACGTCCTGACTTTC
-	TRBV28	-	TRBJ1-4	CASSRRVGSNEKLFF	TGTGCCAGCAGCCGTCGGGTGGGTTCTAATGAAAAACTGTTTTTT
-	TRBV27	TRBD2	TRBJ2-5	CASSKGLAAPTQYF	TGTGCCAGCAGTAAGGGACTAGCGGCCCCGACCCAGTACTTC
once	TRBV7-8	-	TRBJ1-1	CASSLARAGEAFF	TGTGCCAGCAGCTTAGCGAGGGCGGGTGAAGCTTTCTTT
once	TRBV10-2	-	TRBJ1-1	CASSIRDTTQYTEAFF	TGCGCCAGCAGTATCCGGGACACAACTCAATACACTGAAGCTTTCTTT
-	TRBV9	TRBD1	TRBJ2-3	CASSAQGSSTDTQYF	TGTGCCAGCAGTGCACAGGGGTCTAGCACAGATACGCAGTATTTT
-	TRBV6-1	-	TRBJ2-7	CASNHRSPLSYEQYF	TGTGCCAGCAACCACAGGTCCCCCCTCTCCTACGAGCAGTACTTC
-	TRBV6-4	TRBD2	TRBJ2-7	CASSVQAGGPYEQYF	TGTGCCAGCAGTGTTCAAGCGGGAGGGCCCTACGAGCAGTACTTC
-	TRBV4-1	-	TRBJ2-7	CASSQGSGQEQYF	TGCGCCAGCAGCCAAGGAAGCGGCCAGGAGCAGTACTTC
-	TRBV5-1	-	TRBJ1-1	CASQESVLNTEAFF	TGCGCCAGCCAAGAGTCTGTGCTGAACACTGAAGCTTTCTTT
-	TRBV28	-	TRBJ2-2	CASSFRGARTGELFF	TGTGCCAGCAGTTTTCGGGGGGCGAGGACCGGGGAGCTGTTTTTT
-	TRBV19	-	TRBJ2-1	CASSMFLYNEQFF	TGTGCCAGTAGTATGTTCCTCTACAATGAGCAGTTCTTC
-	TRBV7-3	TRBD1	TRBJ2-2	CASSPTGTAYAVGELFF	TGTGCCAGCAGTCCGACCGGGACAGCGTACGCCGTGGGGGAGCTGTTTTTT
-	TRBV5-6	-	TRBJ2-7	CASSLSPSSYEQYF	TGTGCCAGCAGCTTGAGCCCGAGCTCCTACGAGCAGTACTTC
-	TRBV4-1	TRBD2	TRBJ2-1	CASSQGRAGEQEQFF	TGCGCCAGCAGCCAGGGTAGGGCGGGAGAACAGGAGCAGTTCTTC
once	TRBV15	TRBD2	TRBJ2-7	CATSRPLGGSGESYEQYF	TGTGCCACCAGCAGGCCCCTGGGCGGGAGCGGGGAATCCTACGAGCAGTACTTC
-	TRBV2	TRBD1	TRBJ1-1	CASSEVGQGRTEAFF	TGTGCCAGCAGTGAAGTGGGACAGGGGAGGACTGAAGCTTTCTTT
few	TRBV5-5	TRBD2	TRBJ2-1	CASSGVAGGPVGEQFF	TGTGCCAGCAGCGGCGTAGCGGGAGGGCCGGTCGGTGAGCAGTTCTTC
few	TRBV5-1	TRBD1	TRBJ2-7	CASRFGTGGAYEQYF	TGCGCCAGCAGATTCGGGACAGGGGGAGCCTACGAGCAGTACTTC
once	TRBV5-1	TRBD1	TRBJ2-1	CASSQDNPDRGNEQFF	TGCGCCAGCAGCCAGGATAACCCGGACAGGGGAAATGAGCAGTTCTTC
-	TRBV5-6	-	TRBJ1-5	CASSFSGHFNQPQHF	TGTGCCAGCAGCTTCTCTGGACACTTCAATCAGCCCCAGCATTTT
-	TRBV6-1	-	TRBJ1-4	CASSRLEGEKLFF	TGTGCCAGCAGCAGACTCGAGGGTGAAAAACTGTTTTTT
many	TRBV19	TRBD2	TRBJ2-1	CASSPSGMDNEQFF	TGTGCCAGTAGCCCTAGCGGGATGGACAATGAGCAGTTCTTC
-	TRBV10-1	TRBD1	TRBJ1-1	CASRDRMNTEAFF	TGCGCCAGCAGGGACAGGATGAACACTGAAGCTTTCTTT
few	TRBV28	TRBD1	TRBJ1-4	CASPTRTGGGKLFF	TGTGCCAGCCCGACTCGGACAGGGGGCGGAAAACTGTTTTTT
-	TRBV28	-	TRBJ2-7	CASTPSGWDYEQYF	TGTGCCAGCACTCCCTCGGGGTGGGACTACGAGCAGTACTTC
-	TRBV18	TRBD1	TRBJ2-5	CASSEDRKETQYF	TGTGCCAGCTCCGAGGACAGGAAAGAGACCCAGTACTTC
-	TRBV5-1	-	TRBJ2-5	CASSPTTPGYETQYF	TGCGCCAGCAGCCCTACGACCCCGGGTTATGAGACCCAGTACTTC
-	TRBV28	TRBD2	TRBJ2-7	CASTGLAGGRYEQYF	TGTGCCAGCACCGGGCTAGCGGGAGGCAGGTACGAGCAGTACTTC
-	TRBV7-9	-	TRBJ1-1	CASSRGGKSTEAFF	TGTGCCAGCAGTAGGGGGGGGAAAAGCACTGAAGCTTTCTTT
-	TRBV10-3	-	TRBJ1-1	CAIRIRLNTEAFF	TGTGCCATCAGGATACGGTTGAACACTGAAGCTTTCTTT
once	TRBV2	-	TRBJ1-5	CASILRQGSNQPQHF	TGTGCCAGCATCCTGCGGCAGGGAAGCAATCAGCCCCAGCATTTT
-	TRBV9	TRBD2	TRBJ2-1	CASNVAGVGYNEQFF	TGTGCCAGCAACGTAGCGGGAGTGGGCTACAATGAGCAGTTCTTC